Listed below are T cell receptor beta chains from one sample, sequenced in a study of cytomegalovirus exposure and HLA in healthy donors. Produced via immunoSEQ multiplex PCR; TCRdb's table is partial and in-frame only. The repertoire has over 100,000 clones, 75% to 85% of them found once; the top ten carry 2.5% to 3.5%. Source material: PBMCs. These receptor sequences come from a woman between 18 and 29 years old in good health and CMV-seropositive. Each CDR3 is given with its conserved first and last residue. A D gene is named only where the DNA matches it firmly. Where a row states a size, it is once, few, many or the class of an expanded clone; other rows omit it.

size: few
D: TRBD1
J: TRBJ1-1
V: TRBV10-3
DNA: TGTGCCATCGGGACAGGGTTGAACACTGAAGCTTTCTTT
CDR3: CAIGTGLNTEAFF

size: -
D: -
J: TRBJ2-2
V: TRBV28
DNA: TGTGCCAGCAGTTCCTCGAGGCCTCGGAACACCGGGGAGCTGTTTTTT
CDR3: CASSSSRPRNTGELFF

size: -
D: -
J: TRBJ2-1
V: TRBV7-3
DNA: TGTGCCAGCAGCTTCGACGGGGGATGGGCCAATGAGCAGTTCTTC
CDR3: CASSFDGGWANEQFF

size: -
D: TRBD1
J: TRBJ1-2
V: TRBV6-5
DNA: TGTGCCAGCAGTTACCCAGTCACAGGGGGCTATGGCTACACCTTC
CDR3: CASSYPVTGGYGYTF

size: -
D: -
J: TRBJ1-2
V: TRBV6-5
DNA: TGTGCCAGCAGTTTCTCTCCGGGGGGGCGCTATGGCTACACCTTC
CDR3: CASSFSPGGRYGYTF

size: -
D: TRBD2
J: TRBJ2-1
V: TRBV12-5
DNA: TGTGCTAGTGGCTCCACCCGGACTAGCGGGAGAAGTTACAATGAGCAGTTCTTC
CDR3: CASGSTRTSGRSYNEQFF

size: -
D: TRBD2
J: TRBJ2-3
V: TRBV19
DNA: TGTGCCAGTAGTATAGACGGCCCCGGGAGGGCGAGGACAGATACGCAGTATTTT
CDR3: CASSIDGPGRARTDTQYF

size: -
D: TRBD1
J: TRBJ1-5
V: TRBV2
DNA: TGTGCCAGCAGTGAAGTAAGGACAGGGCAGCCCCAGCATTTT
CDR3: CASSEVRTGQPQHF

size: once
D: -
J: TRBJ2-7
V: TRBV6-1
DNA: TGTGCCAGCAGTGATCCCGTATCCTACGAGCAGTACTTC
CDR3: CASSDPVSYEQYF

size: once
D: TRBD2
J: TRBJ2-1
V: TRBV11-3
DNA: TGTGCCAGCCGAGCGGGAGCTGGGAATGAGCAGTTCTTC
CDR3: CASRAGAGNEQFF

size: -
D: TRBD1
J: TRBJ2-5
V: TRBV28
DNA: TGTGCCAGCAGTTCCCCGACAGGGCAAGAGACCCAGTACTTC
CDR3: CASSSPTGQETQYF

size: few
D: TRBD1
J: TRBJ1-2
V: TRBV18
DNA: TGTGCCAGCTCACTATTACAGGGGGCCCACTATGGCTACACCTTC
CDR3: CASSLLQGAHYGYTF

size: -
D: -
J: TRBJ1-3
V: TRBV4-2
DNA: TGTGCCAGCAGCCAAGATCGAGGGGACATGGGAAACACCATATATTTT
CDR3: CASSQDRGDMGNTIYF

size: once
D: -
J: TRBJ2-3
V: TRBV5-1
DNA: TGCGCCAGCAGCTTGGCTAGACCTGATGATACGCAGTATTTT
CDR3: CASSLARPDDTQYF

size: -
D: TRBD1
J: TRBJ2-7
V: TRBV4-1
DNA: TGCGCCAGCAGCCACACGACAGGGGGCTACGAGCAGTACTTC
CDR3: CASSHTTGGYEQYF

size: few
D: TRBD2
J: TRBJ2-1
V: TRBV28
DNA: TGTGCCACCCGGACTAGCGGGAGGTCAAGCTCCTACAATGAGCAGTTCTTC
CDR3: CATRTSGRSSSYNEQFF

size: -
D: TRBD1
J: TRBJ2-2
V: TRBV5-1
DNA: TGCGCCAGCAGTACCGACAGGGGAAACACCGGGGAGCTGTTTTTT
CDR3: CASSTDRGNTGELFF

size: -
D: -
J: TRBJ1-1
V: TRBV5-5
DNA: TGTGCCAGCAGCTTGACAGGGTTGAACACTGAAGCTTTCTTT
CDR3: CASSLTGLNTEAFF

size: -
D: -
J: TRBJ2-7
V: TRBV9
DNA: TGTGCCAGCAGCCCACGGGGGGCCACGACCTACGAGCAGTACTTC
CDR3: CASSPRGATTYEQYF

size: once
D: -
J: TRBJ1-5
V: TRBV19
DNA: TGTGCCAGTAACGCCAGGGGAGATCAGCCCCAGCATTTT
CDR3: CASNARGDQPQHF

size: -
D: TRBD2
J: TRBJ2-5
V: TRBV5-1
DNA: TGCGCCAGCAGCCGAACCGGGGCGGGAGGGTCAGAGACCCAGTACTTC
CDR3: CASSRTGAGGSETQYF